A selection of T cell receptor beta chains follows, all from one sample in a study of blood T cell repertoires in COVID-19. The protocol was immunoSEQ multiplex PCR, while the TCRdb copy is restricted to in-frame clones and leaves out a portion. The sample shows over 150,000 clones, roughly 84% of them seen only once. Sequenced sample: peripheral blood. The receptors here all came from a man aged 55-75 years with COVID-19, enrolled during active disease. Both conserved end residues are part of each CDR3. The order of the fields is clone size, D gene, J gene, V gene, CDR3 DNA, CDR3 protein. A D gene is named only where the DNA matches it firmly. Part of the rows lack a size; the others show once, few, many or a class for expanded clones.

-	TRBD1	TRBJ2-3	TRBV7-9	TGTGCCAGCAGCTCGACAGGGCGCACAGATACGCAGTATTTT	CASSSTGRTDTQYF
few	-	TRBJ2-3	TRBV15	TGTGCCACCAGCAGAGGGGGCTCATTCACAGATACGCAGTATTTT	CATSRGGSFTDTQYF
-	TRBD1	TRBJ1-2	TRBV3-1/TRBV3-2	TGTGCCAGCAGCCCTCGACAGGGAAACGGCTACACCTTC	CASSPRQGNGYTF
-	TRBD1	TRBJ1-5	TRBV28	TGTGCCAGCAGTCCCGCGGGACAGGGTAATCAGCCCCAGCATTTT	CASSPAGQGNQPQHF
-	TRBD2	TRBJ2-1	TRBV29-1	TGCAGCGTTGATCCCCGGGCTAGCGGGGCCTACAATGAGCAGTTCTTC	CSVDPRASGAYNEQFF
-	TRBD1	TRBJ1-1	TRBV2	TGTGCCAGCAGCGCCACAGGGGGGATCACTGAAGCTTTCTTT	CASSATGGITEAFF
-	-	TRBJ1-6	TRBV5-1	TGCGCCAGCAGCTTGGAACAGCCACGAAGTCCCCTCCACTTT	CASSLEQPRSPLHF
-	-	TRBJ1-2	TRBV6-5	TGTGCCAGCAGTTACCGCACAGAGAACTATGGCTACACCTTC	CASSYRTENYGYTF
few	TRBD1	TRBJ2-7	TRBV5-1	TGCGCCAGCAGCGCGAGGACAGGATACGAGCAGTACTTC	CASSARTGYEQYF
-	TRBD1	TRBJ1-4	TRBV7-2	TGTGCCAGCAGCCCCCGCGGACAGGGAAGAAGTAATGAAAAACTGTTTTTT	CASSPRGQGRSNEKLFF
once	TRBD1	TRBJ2-1	TRBV12-5	TGTGCTAGTGGTTTTTCCGGACAGGGACCCCGCAATGAGCAGTTCTTC	CASGFSGQGPRNEQFF
-	-	TRBJ1-3	TRBV7-8	TGTGCCAGCAGCTCACCCCTGGGCGCTGGCTCTGGAAACACCATATATTTT	CASSSPLGAGSGNTIYF
-	-	TRBJ1-2	TRBV6-5	TGTGCCAGCAGCGTGGGCAGTAACTATGGCTACACCTTC	CASSVGSNYGYTF
-	-	TRBJ2-3	TRBV7-3	TGTGCCAGGCCGGGAAGAGAAGACCGAACAGATACGCAGTATTTT	CARPGREDRTDTQYF
-	TRBD2	TRBJ2-5	TRBV5-4	TGTGCCAGCAGCCACACTAGCGGGAGGGAGGAGACCCAGTACTTC	CASSHTSGREETQYF
-	TRBD1	TRBJ1-2	TRBV19	TGTGCCAGTAGTAGAAACTCAGGGGGCCCTAACTATGGCTACACCTTC	CASSRNSGGPNYGYTF
-	TRBD1	TRBJ1-1	TRBV5-6	TGTGCCAGCAGCTTGCCGGCAGGGGGCTCTGGTGAAGCTTTCTTT	CASSLPAGGSGEAFF